The clone carrying this T cell receptor beta chain was found once. Trimming removed 3 bases from V and 0 bases from J, with 9 bases in between. Per germline, CDR1 LNHDA and CDR2 SQIVND (reference sequence). The CDR3 is 14 amino acids. The data are from a study of T cell changes during pregnancy in multiple sclerosis. Only in-frame clones appear in the TCRdb table, and some are missing; sequencing was by immunoSEQ multiplex PCR. The profile covers roughly 38,000 clones, with about 88% appearing a single time and 0.9% to 1.5% taken by the ten largest. The input for sequencing was CD4+ T cells from peripheral blood mononuclear cells, taken before pregnancy. The chain links TRBV19 to TRBJ2-7; possible D gene TRBD1, 6 bases. The clonotype comes from a female donor with multiple sclerosis, enrolled in a pregnancy study. The CDR3 spells CASSIGQYSYEQYF. CDR3 coding DNA: TGTGCCAGTAGTATTGGACAGTACTCCTACGAGCAGTACTTC.